This TCR beta chain was profiled in a study of breast tumors, draining lymph nodes, adjacent tissues. The study's findings and limits: Findings are consistent with lymph node origin and intratumoral expansion of most tumor T cells.

The lymph nodes were axillary draining lymph nodes from breast cancer patients. The germline V and J ends were trimmed by 0 bases and 4 bases, with 10 bases remaining between them. This CDR3 has 14 amino acids. The germline gives CDR1 LGHNA, CDR2 YNFKEQ. TCRdb passed the multiplex PCR reads through MiXCR, listing each CDR3 protein once. In the table there are about 230,000 distinct CDR3 sequences, 32% of which are singletons. At least ten counts were recorded for this clonotype. The antigen remains undetermined. The TCR originated in a female donor with breast cancer. Some clones in this sample may be carry-over from other donors' samples. The gene calls are TRBV4-2 and TRBJ2-7; no reliable D call. Material for sequencing was axillary lymph node tissue. The CDR3 loop reads CASSQEKLGYEQYF. The CDR3 nucleotides are TGTGCCAGCAGCCAAGAAAAGCTCGGTTACGAGCAGTACTTC.